This T cell receptor (beta chain) was recorded in a study of T cell repertoires in ileal Crohn's disease. Study background: 35% were active smokers at surgery; median disease duration was nearly eight years. Postoperative therapy was given to about half: roughly 11 thiopurines, about 19 anti-TNF agents.

Germline V gives CDR1 SGDLS, CDR2 YYNGEE. V lost 2 bases, J lost 9 bases, and 6 bases stayed unmatched. This CDR3 has 15 amino acids. Using immunoSEQ multiplex PCR, the repertoire was profiled, and TCRdb retains in-frame clones only, with some absent. Of over 12,000 clones in the sample, roughly four fifths are singletons; the top ten hold about 5.5%. Patients were adults with ileal or ileocolonic Crohn's disease needing resection. This sequence joins TRBV9 and TRBJ2-1; 12 bases are a match to TRBD2. Material for sequencing was ileal tissue. This receptor was obtained from an adult with Crohn's disease. The CDR3 loop is CASSVASGGDSEQFF. As DNA, the CDR3 is TGTGCCAGCAGCGTGGCTAGCGGGGGGGATAGTGAGCAGTTCTTC.